This is a list of T cell receptor beta chains from one sample in a study of T cells in Graves' hyperthyroidism and ophthalmopathy. TCRdb called the multiplex PCR reads again in MiXCR, with one record for every CDR3 protein. Of around 620,000 distinct CDR3 sequences listed, around 45% are singletons. The sequenced sample was peripheral blood or thyroid tissue (not recorded which). Source of these receptors: an adult woman with Graves' disease, either hyperthyroidism or ophthalmopathy (not recorded which). The CDR3 runs from the conserved cysteine through the conserved F or W. The order of the fields is J gene, D gene, V gene, clone size, CDR3 DNA, CDR3 protein. D genes are given only for firm matches. Rows give clone size only sometimes, using once, few, many, or a class for an expanded clone.

TRBJ1-1 | - | TRBV18 | few | TGTGCCAGCTCACCCGACCAAAACACTGAAGCTTTCTTT | CASSPDQNTEAFF
TRBJ2-7 | - | TRBV29-1 | - | TGCAGCGTTGGCGGGGGGACAGGGTTGGCCGAGCAGTACTTC | CSVGGGTGLAEQYF
TRBJ2-7 | TRBD2 | TRBV6-2/TRBV6-3 | - | TGTGCCAGCAGGCCACTAGCGGTCTCCTACGAGCAGTACTTC | CASRPLAVSYEQYF
TRBJ2-6 | TRBD1 | TRBV19 | - | TGTGCCAGTAGTCTTACAGGGGGCCGTGGGGCCAACGTCCTGACTTTC | CASSLTGGRGANVLTF
TRBJ2-7 | - | TRBV5-1 | - | TGCGCCAGCAGCTATTCAGCGGGGACATCCTACGAGCAGTACTTC | CASSYSAGTSYEQYF
TRBJ1-2 | TRBD1 | TRBV20-1 | - | TGCAGTGCTGGAGACCAGGGGGATGACTATGGCTACACCTTC | CSAGDQGDDYGYTF
TRBJ2-7 | TRBD1 | TRBV4-1 | many | TGCGCCAGCAGCCAAGAACAGGGGCCGAGCTCCTACGAGCAGTACTTC | CASSQEQGPSSYEQYF
TRBJ1-1 | - | TRBV18 | - | TGTGCCAGCTCACCAAGATCCAGGAACACTGAAGCTTTCTTT | CASSPRSRNTEAFF
TRBJ1-1 | - | TRBV5-1 | - | TGCGCCAGCAGCTTGTTCCCCCTAAGTGGCACTGAAGCTTTCTTT | CASSLFPLSGTEAFF
TRBJ1-1 | - | TRBV10-3 | - | TGTGCCATATCAGGGGAGGTGAACGCTGAAGTTTTCTTT | CAISGEVNAEVFF
TRBJ2-7 | TRBD2 | TRBV5-1 | once | TGCGCCAGCAGCTTGGTAGCGGGGGACTCCTACGAGCAGTACTTC | CASSLVAGDSYEQYF
TRBJ1-2 | TRBD1 | TRBV29-1 | - | TGCAGCGTTCCCACAGTCACAGGGGCTTATGGCTACACCTTC | CSVPTVTGAYGYTF
TRBJ2-7 | - | TRBV2 | many | TGTGCCAGCAAGCCCTACGGGACTCCCAGCTTGGAGCAGTACTTC | CASKPYGTPSLEQYF
TRBJ1-1 | - | TRBV6-1 | many | TGTGCCAGCAGTCAGGGGAAGGAAACTGAAGCTTTCTTT | CASSQGKETEAFF
TRBJ2-1 | TRBD2 | TRBV24-1 | few | TGTGCCACCAGCCTAGCGGGAGAAACTGAGCAGTTCTTC | CATSLAGETEQFF
TRBJ1-3 | - | TRBV10-3 | once | TGTGCCATCAAGGGGGGCGCAGGAAACACCATATATTTT | CAIKGGAGNTIYF
TRBJ1-1 | - | TRBV7-9 | - | TGTGCCAGCAGCCCCCTAGGCCAGAGGACTGAAGCTTTCTTT | CASSPLGQRTEAFF
TRBJ1-6 | TRBD1 | TRBV25-1 | many | TGTGCCAGCAGTGAATCAGGGGGGATTACACCCCTCCACTTT | CASSESGGITPLHF
TRBJ1-1 | - | TRBV19 | - | TGTGCCAGTAGTATAGATCGGCGGGAGGGTACTGAAGCTTTCTTT | CASSIDRREGTEAFF
TRBJ2-5 | - | TRBV7-3 | many | TGTGCCAGCAGCCCTGGCCACCTTGAGACCCAGTACTTC | CASSPGHLETQYF
TRBJ2-1 | - | TRBV24-1 | - | TGTGCCACCAGTGATCGTCACAATGAGCAGTTCTTC | CATSDRHNEQFF
TRBJ1-4 | - | TRBV30 | many | TGTGCCTGGAGTGTAGGAGGACATGACCTTGGAAAACTGTTTTTT | CAWSVGGHDLGKLFF
TRBJ2-5 | TRBD2 | TRBV20-1 | once | TGCAGTGCTGAACTAGCGGGGGTTATACAAGAGACCCAGTACTTC | CSAELAGVIQETQYF
TRBJ1-6 | - | TRBV6-1 | once | TGTGCCAGCAATCTAGAGCCAAATTCACCCCTCCACTTT | CASNLEPNSPLHF
TRBJ1-5 | - | TRBV19 | - | TGTGCCAGTAGTATGTGGGCATTGGATCAGCCCCAGCATTTT | CASSMWALDQPQHF
TRBJ2-7 | - | TRBV7-9 | many | TGTGCCAGCAGCCCTTTAACTGGCGAGCAGTACTTC | CASSPLTGEQYF
TRBJ2-7 | TRBD1 | TRBV5-1 | few | TGCGCCAGCAGCTTGGGCCCTACAGGGGACGTGCCTTACGAGCAGTACTTC | CASSLGPTGDVPYEQYF
TRBJ2-2 | TRBD2 | TRBV24-1 | - | TGTGCCACCAGTGATTCTAAGCGGGGCACCGGGGAGCTGTTTTTT | CATSDSKRGTGELFF
TRBJ2-5 | - | TRBV7-2 | - | TGTGCCAGCACCTTGGGGCAGAACAAGGATGAGACCCAGTACTTC | CASTLGQNKDETQYF
TRBJ2-1 | TRBD2 | TRBV15 | - | TGTGCCACCAGCAGAGGCCCGACTAGCAACAATGAGCAGTTCTTC | CATSRGPTSNNEQFF
TRBJ1-5 | - | TRBV10-2 | - | TGCGCCAGCAGTTCCCTCGGCCAGAATCAGCCCCAGCATTTT | CASSSLGQNQPQHF
TRBJ2-5 | TRBD1 | TRBV10-3 | - | TGTGCCATCAGTGTAGCAGGGGGCCGAGAGACCCAGTACTTC | CAISVAGGRETQYF
TRBJ1-2 | - | TRBV7-8 | many | TGTGCCAGCAGCCCGACCGGGGAGAGTGGCTACACCTTC | CASSPTGESGYTF
TRBJ2-7 | - | TRBV11-2 | many | TGTGCCAGCAGCTTAGGGACAGAATACGAGCAGTACTTC | CASSLGTEYEQYF
TRBJ1-2 | - | TRBV12-3/TRBV12-4 | many | TGTGCCAGCAGTTTAAAGGGGATTGGCTACACCTTC | CASSLKGIGYTF
TRBJ1-2 | TRBD1 | TRBV20-1 | few | TGCAGTGCTAGACAGGGGGACTATGGCTACACCTTC | CSARQGDYGYTF
TRBJ2-5 | TRBD2 | TRBV10-3 | - | TGTGCCATCAGTGGGAGGACTAGCGGGAGGGAACAAGAGACCCAGTACTTC | CAISGRTSGREQETQYF
TRBJ2-7 | TRBD1 | TRBV2 | - | TGTGCCAGCAGTGATCGGGACAGGCCGTACGAGCAGTACTTC | CASSDRDRPYEQYF
TRBJ2-5 | - | TRBV7-9 | - | TGTGCCAGCAGCTTAGTAGGGATCGTGCAGACCCAGTACTTC | CASSLVGIVQTQYF
TRBJ1-6 | - | TRBV6-6 | many | TGTGCCAGCACCAACACATATAATTCACCCCTCCACTTT | CASTNTYNSPLHF
TRBJ2-2 | TRBD1 | TRBV7-3 | - | TGTGCCAGCAGCCTGACGGACAGGCCCGCCGGGGAGCTGTTTTTT | CASSLTDRPAGELFF
TRBJ1-2 | - | TRBV5-1 | - | TGCGCCAGCAGCCTGCGGGGTCTAGCGGAGGGCTACACCTTC | CASSLRGLAEGYTF
TRBJ2-1 | - | TRBV19 | many | TGTGCCAGTAATGGGGGAGTTTGGGATGAGCAGTTCTTC | CASNGGVWDEQFF
TRBJ1-1 | - | TRBV29-1 | few | TGCAGCGTTGTGTGGGGGGAATGGACTGAAGCTTTCTTT | CSVVWGEWTEAFF
TRBJ2-5 | - | TRBV9 | many | TGTGCCAGCAGCGAACGCCCCTACGGGGAGACCCAGTACTTC | CASSERPYGETQYF
TRBJ1-6 | - | TRBV18 | many | TGTGCCAGCTCATCTGGACGGAATTCACCCCTCCACTTT | CASSSGRNSPLHF
TRBJ2-5 | TRBD2 | TRBV7-9 | many | TGTGCCAGCAGCTTTCTCGTAGCGGGAGTCATGGAGACCCAGTACTTC | CASSFLVAGVMETQYF
TRBJ1-1 | TRBD1 | TRBV7-9 | many | TGTGCCAGCAGCTTTACAGGGGCTAGCACTGAAGCTTTCTTT | CASSFTGASTEAFF
TRBJ1-2 | TRBD1 | TRBV4-2 | - | TGTGCCAGCAGCTACGACAGGGTTACCTACGGCTACACCTTC | CASSYDRVTYGYTF
TRBJ1-1 | - | TRBV7-9 | once | TGTGCCAGCAGCTTAGTACCCGGGGGAGGTAACACTGAAGCTTTCTTT | CASSLVPGGGNTEAFF
TRBJ1-3 | - | TRBV7-9 | many | TGTGCCAGCAGCCCCTTTTCGGGACGGAGGATCTTCTCTGGAAACACCATATATTTT | CASSPFSGRRIFSGNTIYF